This entry concerns a single T cell receptor (beta chain). This sample is drawn from a study of blood T cell repertoires in COVID-19. Study at large: The study drew acute and convalescent COVID-19 samples from the United States, Italy and Spain. The analysed material was cDNA or gDNA that came from T cells, B-cell-depleted T cells, or PBMCs.

Some clones are missing from TCRdb's copy, which holds only in-frame ones; the method was immunoSEQ multiplex PCR. Of 150,000 to 200,000 clones detected, 82% appear once; the ten largest clones hold about 20%. This CDR3 has 15 residues. Germline V CDR1 and CDR2: SGHNT, YYREEE (reference sequence). Trimming at V came to 6 bases and at J to 1 base, leaving 3 bases not matched to a gene. Sequenced sample: peripheral blood. The chain links TRBV5-4 to TRBJ2-1; 11 bases line up with TRBD2. The receptor was derived from a woman of 80 years or more with acute or convalescent COVID-19. The CDR3 loop is CASTGTSGSYNEQFF. CDR3 DNA: TGTGCCAGCACCGGGACTAGCGGTTCCTACAATGAGCAGTTCTTC.